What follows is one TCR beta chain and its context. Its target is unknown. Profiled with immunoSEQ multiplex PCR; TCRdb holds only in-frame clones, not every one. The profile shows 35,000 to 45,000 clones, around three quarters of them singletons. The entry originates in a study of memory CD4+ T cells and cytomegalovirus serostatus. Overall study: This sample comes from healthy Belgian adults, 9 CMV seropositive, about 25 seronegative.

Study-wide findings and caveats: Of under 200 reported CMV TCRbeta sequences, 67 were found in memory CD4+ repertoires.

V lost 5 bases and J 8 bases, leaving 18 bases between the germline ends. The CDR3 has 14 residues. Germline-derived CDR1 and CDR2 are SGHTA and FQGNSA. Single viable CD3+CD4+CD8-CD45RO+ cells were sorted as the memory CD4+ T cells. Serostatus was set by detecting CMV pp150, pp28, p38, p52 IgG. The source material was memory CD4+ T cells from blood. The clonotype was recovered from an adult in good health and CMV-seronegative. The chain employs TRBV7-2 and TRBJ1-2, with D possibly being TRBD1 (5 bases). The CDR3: CASSLLRGGGGYTF. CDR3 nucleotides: TGTGCCAGCAGCCTGCTGAGGGGTGGAGGGGGCTACACCTTC.